A selection of T cell receptor beta chains follows, all from one sample in a study of technical replicates of blood from a handful of donors. The assay was immunoSEQ multiplex PCR, and TCRdb's table has in-frame clones only and misses some. The table has tens of thousands of clones, around nine tenths seen once. The material sequenced was PBMCs. The receptors derive from a human donor in good health. Some clones in this sample may be carry-over from other donors' samples. Both conserved end residues are part of each CDR3. Fields, in order: J gene, CDR3 length, clone size, V gene, D gene, CDR3 DNA, CDR3 protein. The D gene is left open where the match is weak. Expanded clones get a size class; other rows say once, few or many, or leave the size out.

>TRBJ1-1|13|few|TRBV12-5|-
TGTGCTAGTGCCCCCACAGGGAACACTGAAGCTTTCTTT
CASAPTGNTEAFF
>TRBJ1-5|15|few|TRBV12-5|-
TGTGCTAGTGGTACCGGGATCACCAGCAATCAGCCCCAGCATTTT
CASGTGITSNQPQHF
>TRBJ2-7|13|-|TRBV5-6|TRBD2
TGTGCCAGCAGCTTGACTAGCGGCTACGAGCAGTACTTC
CASSLTSGYEQYF
>TRBJ2-1|13|-|TRBV30|-
TGTGCCTGGAGTGGTAACTCTGACAATGAGCAGTTCTTC
CAWSGNSDNEQFF
>TRBJ2-1|14|-|TRBV5-5|-
TGTGCCAGCAGCGACGGGACAAACTACAATGAGCAGTTCTTC
CASSDGTNYNEQFF
>TRBJ1-1|14|-|TRBV6-1|-
TGTGCCAGCACTCCAGAATGGAACTATTTTGGGGCTTTCTTT
CASTPEWNYFGAFF
>TRBJ2-7|18|-|TRBV14|TRBD1
TGTGCCAGCAGCCAACGAAAACGGTCAGGGACAGGAACCTACGAGCAGTACTTC
CASSQRKRSGTGTYEQYF
>TRBJ1-3|15|-|TRBV11-2|-
TGTGCCAGCAGTAAACAGACAGGTTTGGGCAACACCATATATTTT
CASSKQTGLGNTIYF
>TRBJ2-3|15|-|TRBV6-6|TRBD2
TGTGCCATCCGATTAGCGGGGGCGAACACAGATACGCAGTATTTT
CAIRLAGANTDTQYF
>TRBJ2-3|15|-|TRBV6-6|-
TGTGCCAGCAGTCCAACAGGGTCTAGCACAGATACGCAGTATTTT
CASSPTGSSTDTQYF
>TRBJ2-5|20|-|TRBV4-3|TRBD2
TGCGCCAGCAGCCAAGATGTGGGACTAGCGGGGGGCGGTAGTAGGGAGACCCAGTACTTC
CASSQDVGLAGGGSRETQYF
>TRBJ2-7|11|-|TRBV20-1|-
TGCAGTGCTAGACCCCGGGGTGAGCAGTACTTC
CSARPRGEQYF
>TRBJ1-1|15|-|TRBV19|-
TGTGCCAGTAGTCCTGTTCGGGGGGCGAACACTGAAGCTTTCTTT
CASSPVRGANTEAFF
>TRBJ2-3|13|-|TRBV29-1|TRBD1
TGCAGCGCCACGGACAGGGGAGCAGATACGCAGTATTTT
CSATDRGADTQYF
>TRBJ1-2|13|-|TRBV27|-
TGTGCCAGCAGTCCGACACCTAACTATGGCTACACCTTC
CASSPTPNYGYTF
>TRBJ2-7|15|-|TRBV18|-
TGTGCCAGCTCACCCTCAAAAGCGAGAGCCTACGAGCAGTACTTC
CASSPSKARAYEQYF
>TRBJ2-2|13|-|TRBV6-6|-
TGTGCCAGCAGGGCGGATAACACCGGGGAGCTGTTTTTT
CASRADNTGELFF
>TRBJ1-2|12|-|TRBV30|-
TGTGCTCAAAGCGTAGTCGACTATGGCTACACCTTC
CAQSVVDYGYTF
>TRBJ1-2|16|-|TRBV9|TRBD1
TGTGCCAGCAGCGTCGGACAGGGGGCGTTAAACTATGGCTACACCTTC
CASSVGQGALNYGYTF
>TRBJ1-5|14|-|TRBV7-2|-
TGTGCCAGCAGCTCAAACCCCGGGTGGCAGCCCCAGCATTTT
CASSSNPGWQPQHF
>TRBJ2-1|12|once|TRBV13|TRBD1
TGTGCCAGCAGCTTAGGGGGACAGGGCTCGTTCTTC
CASSLGGQGSFF
>TRBJ2-1|16|-|TRBV4-1|-
TGCGCCAGCAGCCAAGCCAGCGGGTTAACCTGGTATGAGCAGTTCTTC
CASSQASGLTWYEQFF
>TRBJ2-5|15|few|TRBV7-7|-
TGTGCCAGCAGCAGGGAGTCGTCGTCGAGGGAGACCCAGTACTTC
CASSRESSSRETQYF
>TRBJ2-7|15|-|TRBV7-2|TRBD2
TGTGCCAGCAGCTTAGCAGGCGGGGGGGCTTACGAGCAGTACTTC
CASSLAGGGAYEQYF
>TRBJ1-1|11|-|TRBV20-1|-
TGCAGTGCTAGACGGGAGGTCCGTACTTTCTTT
CSARREVRTFF
>TRBJ2-4|18|-|TRBV4-3|TRBD2
TGCGCCAGCAGCCCGGGACTAGCGGGGCTCCTAGCCAAAAACATTCAGTACTTC
CASSPGLAGLLAKNIQYF
>TRBJ2-3|15|once|TRBV15|-
TGTGCCACCAGCAGAGATGGGGGCCCGGGGGATACGCAGTATTTT
CATSRDGGPGDTQYF
>TRBJ2-2|14|-|TRBV27|TRBD2
TGTGCCAGCAGTTCGGGGGGTTACACCGGGGAGCTGTTTTTT
CASSSGGYTGELFF
>TRBJ1-4|16|-|TRBV5-1|TRBD1
TGCGCCAGCAGTTATGGACAGGGCGCAACTAATGAAAAACTGTTTTTT
CASSYGQGATNEKLFF
>TRBJ1-5|15|-|TRBV5-6|TRBD1
TGTGCCAGCAGCCGGGGACAGGGGATAGGTCAGCCCCAGCATTTT
CASSRGQGIGQPQHF
>TRBJ2-7|14|-|TRBV4-2|TRBD2
TGTGCCAGCAGCTTGGGACTAGCGCCCGACGAGCAGTACTTC
CASSLGLAPDEQYF
>TRBJ1-5|13|-|TRBV30|-
TGTGCCTGGAGTGTCGACAGTAATCAGCCCCAGCATTTT
CAWSVDSNQPQHF
>TRBJ2-2|16|-|TRBV27|TRBD2
TGTGCCAGCAGTTTTTTAGCGGGAACGAACACCGGGGAGCTGTTTTTT
CASSFLAGTNTGELFF
>TRBJ2-7|12|-|TRBV19|-
TGTGCCAGTAGTCCCCCCCCGGACGAGCAGTACTTC
CASSPPPDEQYF
>TRBJ2-7|15|-|TRBV6-5|-
TGTGCCAGCAGGATTTCCCTAGCTGACTACTACGAGCAGTACTTC
CASRISLADYYEQYF
>TRBJ1-4|15|-|TRBV6-5|-
TGTGCCAGCAGTTACTCCTTACAGAAGAATGAAAAACTGTTTTTT
CASSYSLQKNEKLFF
>TRBJ2-3|16|once|TRBV7-9|TRBD1
TGTGCCAGCAGCAGAGACAGGGGCGCTAGCACAGATACGCAGTATTTT
CASSRDRGASTDTQYF
>TRBJ1-6|16|few|TRBV4-1|-
TGCGCCAGCAGCCCCACTGGGGGGGCCTACGGTTCACCCCTCCACTTT
CASSPTGGAYGSPLHF
>TRBJ2-7|16|-|TRBV28|-
TGTGCCAGCAGTTTATGGGGGTTTGGAGGGAACCACGAGCAGTACTTC
CASSLWGFGGNHEQYF
>TRBJ2-1|16|-|TRBV7-9|TRBD2
TGTGCCAGCAGCTCAACTAGCGGGAGATCGTACAATGAGCAGTTCTTC
CASSSTSGRSYNEQFF
>TRBJ1-6|16|-|TRBV25-1|TRBD1
TGTGCCAGCAGTGATTCCAGGACAGGCCTAAATTCACCCCTCCACTTT
CASSDSRTGLNSPLHF
>TRBJ2-7|17|-|TRBV7-9|TRBD2
TGTGCCAGCAGCTTAGCCAGAAAGACTAGCGGGAACAACGAGCAGTACTTC
CASSLARKTSGNNEQYF
>TRBJ1-2|16|-|TRBV6-5|-
TGTGCCAGCAGTTATGATTTTTTGGGGAGTAACTATGGCTACACCTTC
CASSYDFLGSNYGYTF
>TRBJ2-3|16|-|TRBV5-1|-
TGCGCCAGCGGACAGAGGCCCAGTGCTAGCACAGATACGCAGTATTTT
CASGQRPSASTDTQYF
>TRBJ1-6|14|once|TRBV7-6|-
TGTGCCAGCAGCTTAGTACAGGGAAATTCACCCCTCCACTTT
CASSLVQGNSPLHF
>TRBJ2-1|14|-|TRBV4-1|-
TGCGCCAGCAGCCAATCGGGACTCGGGAATGAGCAGTTCTTC
CASSQSGLGNEQFF
>TRBJ1-2|12|-|TRBV19|-
TGTGCCAGTAGTTCCTCCTCGGGTGGCTACACCTTC
CASSSSSGGYTF
>TRBJ1-6|13|-|TRBV9|-
TGTGCCAGCAGCGTAGACACGGCGGGGCCCCTCCACTTT
CASSVDTAGPLHF
>TRBJ2-3|15|many|TRBV7-8|TRBD1
TGTGCCAGTGCTTCGGGACAGGGGCGGGTGGATACGCAGTATTTT
CASASGQGRVDTQYF
>TRBJ1-2|15|-|TRBV4-2|-
TGTGCCAGCAGCCAAGATTTCGCAGTCAACTATGGCTACACCTTC
CASSQDFAVNYGYTF
>TRBJ2-7|13|-|TRBV2|-
TGTGCCAGCAGTGGCAGGGGCGCCTACGAGCAGTACTTC
CASSGRGAYEQYF
>TRBJ2-7|15|-|TRBV5-4|TRBD2
TGTGCCAGCAGCCTCCCGCGTAGCGGGGACAACGAGCAGTACTTC
CASSLPRSGDNEQYF